This TCR beta chain was identified in a study of T cell clones after liver transplantation (dated 2019 in TCRdb). With respect to the entire study: ITN030ST, the source of the samples, was a randomized trial that attempted immunosuppression withdrawal within 2 years of liver transplantation. The study cohort included 8 liver transplant recipients, of whom 3 were classified as tolerant and 5 as non-tolerant. Third party-reactive TCRbeta sequences from pre-transplant MLRs were also identified as an antigen-independent comparator for donor-reactive sequences. Tolerance meant complete immunosuppression withdrawal for at least one year without liver enzymes rising beyond twice the upper limit of normal. Of the eight recipients, a few were HCV-positive, while the remaining recipients had been transplanted for non-autoimmune, non-viral indications. Until randomization at 12-24 months post-transplant, subjects were given standard immunosuppression, with no induction therapy. Blood samples were taken pre-transplant, pre-randomization before withdrawal, and post-randomization after full withdrawal or failed withdrawal. After a pre-transplant mixed lymphocyte reaction, TCRbeta sequencing was used to pinpoint donor-reactive T cell clones, which were subsequently tracked in post-transplant blood. Here is what the overall study found, with its caveats: Because allograft tissue specimens were not available, migration of donor-reactive T cells into the graft, rather than deletion, may have occurred. A significant post-transplant decrease in circulating donor-reactive CD4 TCRbeta sequences was observed in 5 of 8 subjects, irrespective of tolerance or HCV status. Once repertoire turnover was taken into account, donor-reactive detection showed a significant reduction for CD4 in 7 of 8 subjects and for CD8 in 8 of 8. In a couple of subjects, low numbers of available donor cells limited the measurable donor-reactive repertoire. A greater decline was seen for donor-reactive sequences than for third party-reactive sequences, suggesting partial antigen-specific deletion unrelated to withdrawal success. Conclusions were preliminary, limited by small, heterogeneous patient numbers and non-standardized post-transplant time points.

Deletion took 3 bases off V and 2 bases off J, with a span of 11 bases between the germline ends. The CDR3 sequence holds 15 residues, the cysteine and phenylalanine included. Just CDR3 DNA is preserved here, 45 bases in frame from base 1. Reading the germline V gene (reference sequence) gives CDR1 LNHDA and CDR2 SQIVND. The sample's time point label is to be understood as: pre-transplant. Thawed unstimulated PBMCs were stained for CD3, CD4 and CD8 and FACS-sorted into CD3+CD4+ and CD3+CD8+ populations. Each of the 8 studied subjects was randomized to immunosuppression withdrawal. The Qiagen DNeasy Blood and Tissue Kit was used for genomic DNA isolation. Frozen genomic DNA underwent high-throughput TCRbeta CDR3 sequencing by immunoSEQ, including PCR amplification, mapping, bias correction and internal controls. The authors' pipeline ran thus. Productive rearrangements were kept, and unique TCRbeta sequences were defined by CDR3 nucleotide sequence plus V and J gene. A sequence counted as donor-reactive only if the sequence showed at least 5-fold expansion in CFSE-low cells compared with unstimulated pre-transplant cells and had a frequency of at least 0.01%. Minimum frequency thresholds were set for each subject on the basis of the unstimulated sample with the lowest template count, so that a detection power of at least 90% was ensured. Jensen-Shannon divergence between the top 1000 TCRbeta sequences post- versus pre-transplant served as the measure of repertoire turnover. Changes in detection of donor-reactive sequences were assessed with two-sided Fisher's exact tests. Here the immuneACCESS table is served through TCRdb, limited to in-frame sequences with V and J called. Missing clones are a known gap in these copies; in checked studies unresolved V genes cover under half, and the rest lacks a known reason. V, J and clone size were drawn from that table, and D and trimming were deduced from the DNA. The sample records roughly 100,000 clones, 82% of which are singletons. Around 0.97% of the sample is held by the ten biggest clonotypes.

About this clone itself: There is no known antigen for this receptor. No quality values exist for individual bases; no much larger clone is one base distant.

This material consisted of CD4+ T cells from blood, taken before liver transplant. The receptor was isolated from a human donor who received a liver transplant. The sequence links TRBV19 to TRBJ1-5; the D gene lacks a confident call. The nucleotide sequence is TGTGCCAGTAGTATGGGCAGCAATGGCAATCAGCCCCAGCATTTT. It encodes CASSMGSNGNQPQHF.